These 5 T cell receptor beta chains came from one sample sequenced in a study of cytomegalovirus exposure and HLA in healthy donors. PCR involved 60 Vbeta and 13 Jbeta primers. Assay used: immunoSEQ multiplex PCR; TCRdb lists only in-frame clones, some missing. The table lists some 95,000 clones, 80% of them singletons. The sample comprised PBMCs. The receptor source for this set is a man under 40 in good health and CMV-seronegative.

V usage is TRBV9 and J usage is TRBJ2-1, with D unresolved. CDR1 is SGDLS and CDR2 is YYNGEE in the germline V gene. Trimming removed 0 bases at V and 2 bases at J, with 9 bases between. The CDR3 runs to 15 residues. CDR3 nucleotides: TGTGCCAGCAGCGTAGGTGCGGTCCCCTACAATGAGCAGTTCTTC. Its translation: CASSVGAVPYNEQFF.

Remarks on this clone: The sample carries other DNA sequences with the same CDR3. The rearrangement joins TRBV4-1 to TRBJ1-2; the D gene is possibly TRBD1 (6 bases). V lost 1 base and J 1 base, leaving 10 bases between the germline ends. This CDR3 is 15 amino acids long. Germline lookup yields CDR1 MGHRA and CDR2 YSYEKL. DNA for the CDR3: TGCGCCAGCAGCCAAGGGACAGTGATTAACTATGGCTACACCTTC. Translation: CASSQGTVINYGYTF.

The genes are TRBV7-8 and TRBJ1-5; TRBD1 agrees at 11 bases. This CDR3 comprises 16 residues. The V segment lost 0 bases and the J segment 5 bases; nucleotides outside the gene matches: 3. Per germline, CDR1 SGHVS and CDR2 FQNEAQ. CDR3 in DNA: TGTGCCAGCAGCTTAGCGCGGGACAGGGGGTATCAGCCCCAGCATTTT. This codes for CASSLARDRGYQPQHF.

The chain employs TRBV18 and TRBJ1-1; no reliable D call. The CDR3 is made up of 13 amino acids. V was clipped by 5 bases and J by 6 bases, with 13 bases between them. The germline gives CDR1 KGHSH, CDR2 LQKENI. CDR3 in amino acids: CASSSEVGAEAFF. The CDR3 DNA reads TGTGCCAGCTCATCCGAAGTCGGGGCTGAAGCTTTCTTT. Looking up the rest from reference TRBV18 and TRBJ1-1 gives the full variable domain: NAGVMQNPRHLVRRRGQEARLRCSPMKGHSHVYWYRQLPEEGLKFMVYLQKENIIDESGMPKERFSAEFPKEGPSILRIQQVVRGDSAAYFCASSSEVGAEAFFGQGTRLTVV.

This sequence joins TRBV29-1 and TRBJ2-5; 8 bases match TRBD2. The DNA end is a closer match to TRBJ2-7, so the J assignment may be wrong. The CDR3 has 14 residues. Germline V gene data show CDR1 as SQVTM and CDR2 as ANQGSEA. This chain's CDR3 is CSVRGGSFSYEQYF. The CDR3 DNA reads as TGCAGCGTCCGGGGGGGGTCTTTCTCCTACGAGCAGTACTTC.